One sample yielded the 7 T cell receptor beta chains listed below, sequenced in a study of blood T cells in healthy people across ages. A J-beta primer mix and a sample-barcoded 5' primer were used in a second PCR of about 7 to 12 cycles. TCRdb processed the 5' RACE reads anew with MiXCR; each CDR3 protein has one entry. Among 540,000 or so distinct CDR3 sequences listed, 25% to 30% were seen once. The sequencing sample was made of blood. These receptors were taken from a woman in her 70s in good health.

This clonotype came up a few times. This chain joins TRBV7-2 and TRBJ1-4; 7 nucleotides match TRBD1. The CDR3 spans 16 residues. V lost 5 bases and J lost 7; bases outside the gene matches: 13. Germline V CDR1 and CDR2: SGHTA, FQGNSA. For the CDR3, the DNA is TGTGCCAGCAGCCGTCCCGGGACAGCCGATGGTGAAAAACTGTTTTTT. The encoded protein is CASSRPGTADGEKLFF.

This clonotype was seen only a few times. The chain recombines TRBV21-1 with TRBJ1-2; TRBD1, the table's D call, lacks a check against the DNA. TRBV21-1 is termed a pseudogene. The CDR3 sequence is 16 residues long. CDR3 nucleotide sequence: TGTGCCAGCAGCATCACCGGAACAGGGCAAAACTATGGCTACACCTTC. Translating gives CASSITGTGQNYGYTF.

The rearrangement uses TRBV7-2 and TRBJ1-2; D is undetermined. Looked up from germline, CDR1 is SGHTA and CDR2 is FQGNSA. This CDR3 comprises 18 residues. V was pared by 4 bases and J by 0 bases, with 21 bases between. Written as DNA, the CDR3 is TGTGCCAGCAGCTCCCTTCCCTCGACCAGGCGAGCTAACTATGGCTACACCTTC. The encoded protein is CASSSLPSTRRANYGYTF.

The chain is built from TRBV7-2 and TRBJ1-2; 8 bases are shared with TRBD1. J gave up 0 bases and V 0 bases, and 6 bases lay outside the gene matches. In germline, CDR1 is SGHTA, CDR2 FQGNSA. The CDR3 covers 17 residues. CDR3 DNA: TGTGCCAGCAGCTTAGCGTTGGGGACAGGATCTAACTATGGCTACACCTTC. Translated: CASSLALGTGSNYGYTF. The variable domain in full, completed from reference TRBV7-2 and TRBJ1-2, reads GAGVSQSPSNKVTEKGKDVELRCDPISGHTALYWYRQSLGQGLEFLIYFQGNSAPDKSGLPSDRFSAERTGGSVSTLTIQRTQQEDSAVYLCASSLALGTGSNYGYTFGSGTRLTVV.

This clonotype was seen at least ten times. This rearrangement joins TRBV7-2 to TRBJ2-2; TRBD1 agrees at 7 bases. V lost 4 bases to trimming and J lost 7 bases; unmatched junction nucleotides: 12. Germline V gives CDR1 SGHTA, CDR2 FQGNSA. The CDR3 totals 16 residues. CDR3 residues: CASSSHPGTAGGELFF. CDR3 nucleotide sequence: TGTGCCAGCAGCTCACACCCAGGGACAGCAGGCGGGGAGCTGTTTTTT.

This clonotype was observed a few times. The CDR3: CATSGYEGETQYF. The CDR3 nucleotides are TGTGCCACCAGTGGCTACGAAGGGGAGACCCAGTACTTC. J is TRBJ2-1 and V is TRBV24-1, with D hard to call. The better agreement between TRBJ2-5 and the DNA end casts doubt on the J call. The CDR3 consists of 13 residues. Germline V gene sequence: CDR1 KGHDR, CDR2 SFDVKD.

The J gene is TRBJ1-2, the V gene TRBV29-1; possible D gene TRBD1, 6 bases. The CDR3 has 12 amino acids. V lost 5 bases and J 5 bases, leaving 12 bases between the germline ends. The germline V gene encodes CDR1 SQVTM and CDR2 ANQGSEA. The CDR3 spells CSVPSRGYGYTF. CDR3 in DNA: TGCAGCGTTCCCTCGAGGGGGTATGGCTACACCTTC.